This record looks at one T cell receptor (beta chain) sequence and its context. Its antigen is as yet unknown. The data originate from a study of cytomegalovirus exposure and HLA in healthy donors. Background on the study: Sequencing of roughly 180 million T cells in an earlier analysis found about 120 million unique TCR beta sequences.

Whole-study results and caveats: An analysis was carried out at a later point. It showed that HLA-associated TCR beta chains were more clonally expanded than equally common non-associated chains.

The CDR3 runs to 13 residues. In germline, CDR1 is LNHDA, CDR2 SQIVND (reference sequence). V lost 5 bases to trimming and J lost 6 bases; unmatched junction nucleotides: 4. It was with 60 Vbeta and 13 Jbeta primers that the PCR ran. Some clones are missing from TCRdb's copy, which holds only in-frame ones; the method was immunoSEQ multiplex PCR. Of roughly 130,000 clones in the sample, around 74% are singletons; the top ten hold 6% to 8%. Samples came from healthy bone marrow donors. What was sequenced was PBMCs. This clonotype originated in a man aged 35-49 years in good health and CMV-seropositive. This chain links TRBV19 with TRBJ2-1; 7 positions agree with TRBD2. The CDR3 DNA reads as TGTGCCAGTAGTTGGGGGGGTGGCAATGAGCAGTTCTTC. Translated, it gives CASSWGGGNEQFF. The full variable domain, completed using reference TRBV19 and TRBJ2-1, is DGGITQSPKYLFRKEGQNVTLSCEQNLNHDAMYWYRQDPGQGLRLIYYSQIVNDFQKGDIAEGYSVSREKKESFPLTVTSAQKNPTAFYLCASSWGGGNEQFFGPGTRLTVL.